This TCR beta chain is drawn from a study of blood T cell repertoires in COVID-19. Study details: Researchers got acute and convalescent COVID-19 samples from the United States, Italy and Spain. Sources were T cells, B-cell-depleted T cells, or PBMCs; the material itself was cDNA or gDNA.

Patients of the Seattle cohort, enrolled during active infection, were followed longitudinally. Deletions cut 2 bases from V and 7 bases from J, with 6 bases between. Germline V gene lookup returns CDR1 SGHTA and CDR2 FQGTGA. This CDR3 has 11 amino acids. Original data processing: Reference gene primers were amplified, and this amplification served to estimate nucleated cell counts. TCRdb's table, derived via immunoSEQ multiplex PCR, lists solely in-frame clones and lacks some. V, J and clone size were drawn from that table, and D and trimming were deduced from the DNA. The sample records around 100,000 clones, approximately 85% being singletons.

Sequencing was carried out using peripheral blood. This sequence originates from a woman in her fifties or sixties with COVID-19, enrolled during active disease. The chain employs TRBV7-3 and TRBJ2-7, with unresolved D. The CDR3 protein is CASSLDGEQYF. CDR3 nucleotide sequence: TGTGCCAGCAGCTTAGACGGGGAGCAGTACTTC.